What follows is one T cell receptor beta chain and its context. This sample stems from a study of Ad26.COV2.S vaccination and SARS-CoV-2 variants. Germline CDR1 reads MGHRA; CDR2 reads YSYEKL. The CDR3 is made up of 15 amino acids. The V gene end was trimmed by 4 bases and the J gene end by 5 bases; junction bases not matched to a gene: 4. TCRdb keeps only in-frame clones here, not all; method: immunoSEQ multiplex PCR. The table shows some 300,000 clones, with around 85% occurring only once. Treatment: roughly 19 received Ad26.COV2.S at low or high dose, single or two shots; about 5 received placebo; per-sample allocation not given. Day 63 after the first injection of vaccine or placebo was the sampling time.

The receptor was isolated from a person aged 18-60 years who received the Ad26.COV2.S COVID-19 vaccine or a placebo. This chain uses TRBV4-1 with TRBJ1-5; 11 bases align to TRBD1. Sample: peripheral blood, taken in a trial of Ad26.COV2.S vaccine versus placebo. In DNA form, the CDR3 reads TGCGCCAGCAGCCTAAGGGACAGGGGGGATCAGCCCCAGCATTTT. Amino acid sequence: CASSLRDRGDQPQHF.